This section outlines one TCR beta chain sequence together with its context. What it binds is unknown. The sample comes from a study of shared clonotypes between healthy human individuals. Study details: Per donor, CD8 memory used one plate, CD8 naive used two, CD4 memory used three and CD4 naive used three.

V lost 2 bases to trimming and J lost 0 bases, with 9 bases between them. This CDR3 is 14 amino acids long. CDR1 and CDR2 (germline): SGHNT, YYREEE (reference sequence). Here immunoSEQ multiplex PCR was the method, and the copy in TCRdb shows in-frame clones only, minus some. The sample lists more than 600,000 clones, about 90% seen once, with approximately 25% in the top ten. Naive CD8 populations comprised CD45RO-negative cells positively selected for CCR7, excluding terminally differentiated effector memory CD45RA+ cells. Points from the study as a whole: Sample collection involved blood only; tissue repertoires are likely different. What naive subsets generally showed was a larger estimated richness than memory subsets showed.

The TCR comes from a young man in good health. The sample taken for sequencing was naive CD8+ T cells sorted from blood. The J gene is TRBJ2-7, the V gene TRBV5-4; D ambiguous. CDR3 DNA: TGTGCCAGCAGCTTTGAAGTCGTCTCCTACGAGCAGTACTTC. Translation gives CASSFEVVSYEQYF.